This TCR beta chain was captured by sequencing in a study of glioma-infiltrating T cells. Whole-study findings and limits: Very few CDR3 sequences were shared between tissue and blood. Non-neoplastic patients had below-expected tissue-blood divergence, while all gliomas exceeded expectation.

The V end was cut by 8 bases, the J end by 6 bases, with 12 bases between. CDR1 and CDR2 from the germline V gene are ENHRY and SYGVKD. CDR3 length: 12 amino acids. The iRepertoire nested amplicon-rescue multiplex PCR amplified TCR alpha and beta CDR3s from RNA. Tissue mRNA or PBMC total RNA, roughly 100-400 ng, went into one-step reverse transcription and amplification. TCRdb reprocessed the multiplex PCR reads via MiXCR and lists one record per CDR3 protein. The sample lists 150,000 or so distinct CDR3 sequences, roughly 43% seen once, with 15% to 25% in the top ten. The count of this clonotype is one. No antigen is known for it.

This receptor was identified in a human donor with low-grade glioma or glioblastoma, undergoing nonglioma brain surgery, or in good health (not recorded which). The specimen was glioma tissue, nonneoplastic brain tissue, or PBMCs (not recorded which). This sequence joins TRBV10-3 and TRBJ2-3; D is uncertain. The CDR3 is CAIGTTQDTQYF. CDR3 nucleotide sequence: TGTGCCATCGGTACTACACAGGATACGCAGTATTTT.